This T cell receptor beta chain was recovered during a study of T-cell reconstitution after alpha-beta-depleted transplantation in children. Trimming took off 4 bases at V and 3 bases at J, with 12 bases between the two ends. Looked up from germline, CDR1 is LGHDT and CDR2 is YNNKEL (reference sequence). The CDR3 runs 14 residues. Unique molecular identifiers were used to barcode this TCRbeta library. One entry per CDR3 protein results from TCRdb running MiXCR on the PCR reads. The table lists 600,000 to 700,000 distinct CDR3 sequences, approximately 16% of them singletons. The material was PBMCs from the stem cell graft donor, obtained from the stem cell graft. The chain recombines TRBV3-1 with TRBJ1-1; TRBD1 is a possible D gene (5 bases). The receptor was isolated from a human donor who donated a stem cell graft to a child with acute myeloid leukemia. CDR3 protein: CASSPSGSYTEAFF. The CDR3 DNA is TGTGCCAGCAGCCCTTCAGGGTCTTACACTGAAGCTTTCTTT.